Listed here are 18 T cell receptor beta chains from one sample, sequenced in a study of T cells in Graves' hyperthyroidism and ophthalmopathy. There were TCR beta CDR3 regions amplified from RNA transcripts. First-round RT-PCR targeting the TCR CDR3 was performed with the HTBI primer set. Each CDR3 protein gets one entry after TCRdb re-called the multiplex PCR reads with MiXCR. Altogether about 300,000 distinct CDR3 sequences are present, roughly 19% being singletons, with the ten largest covering less than 40%. Sequences were obtained from blood. The receptor set was obtained from a man aged 50 to 60 with Graves' ophthalmopathy.

This clonotype came up many times. The chain is built from TRBV5-1 and TRBJ2-7; 7 bases map to TRBD2. V shed 7 bases and J 1 base; nucleotides not matched to a gene: 8. The CDR3 loop spans 14 amino acids. Germline V gene lookup returns CDR1 SGHRS and CDR2 YFSETQ. Here the CDR3 DNA reads TGCGCCAGCCGGAAGGCGGGAGAGTCCTACGAGCAGTACTTC. This sequence encodes CASRKAGESYEQYF.

This clonotype has only a few counts. The rearrangement uses TRBV24-1 and TRBJ2-7; 7 nucleotides line up with TRBD2. Germline V lookup: CDR1 KGHDR, CDR2 SFDVKD. The CDR3 is made up of 15 amino acids. V gave up 3 bases and J gave up 3 bases; unmatched junction bases: 7. The CDR3 reads CATSDGTTDGYEQYF. The DNA for the CDR3 is TGTGCCACCAGTGATGGGACTACCGACGGCTACGAGCAGTACTTC.

The rearrangement uses TRBV7-9 and TRBJ2-2; 9 bases match TRBD2. Germline V CDR1 and CDR2: SEHNR, FQNEAQ (reference sequence). With V trimmed by 5 bases and J by 7 bases, 11 bases remained unmatched. The CDR3 contains 16 residues. Written as DNA, the CDR3 is TGTGCCAGCAGCCCACGGCGGGAGGGCCTCGGCGGGGAGCTGTTTTTT. Residues: CASSPRREGLGGELFF. The variable domain in full, completed from reference TRBV7-9 and TRBJ2-2, reads DTGVSQNPRHKITKRGQNVTFRCDPISEHNRLYWYRQTLGQGPEFLTYFQNEAQLEKSRLLSDRFSAERPKGSFSTLEIQRTEQGDSAMYLCASSPRREGLGGELFFGEGSRLTVL.

This chain links TRBV5-1 with TRBJ2-7; 8 positions match TRBD1. V dropped 5 bases and J dropped 2; count of bases not matched to a gene: 3. CDR1 SGHRS and CDR2 YFSETQ come from the germline V gene. This CDR3 has 13 amino acids. As DNA, the CDR3 is TGCGCCAGCAGGCAGGGGGCCCCCTACGAGCAGTACTTC. This codes for CASRQGAPYEQYF.

This clonotype was seen a few times. V and J are TRBV7-9 and TRBJ1-2; D remains ambiguous. V lost 0 bases and J lost 4, with 9 bases in between. The CDR3 covers 14 residues. The germline gives CDR1 SEHNR, CDR2 FQNEAQ (reference sequence). CDR3 DNA sequence: TGTGCCAGCAGCTTAGCTGGGATGATCTATGGCTACACCTTC. Translated: CASSLAGMIYGYTF.

The chain uses TRBV4-1 and TRBJ2-7; D possibly corresponds to TRBD1 (5 bases). The CDR3 is 13 residues long. CDR1 and CDR2 (germline): MGHRA, YSYEKL. V was shortened by 2 bases and J by 3 bases, with 8 bases between the two germline ends. This chain's CDR3 is CASSQLDSYEQYF. DNA of the CDR3: TGCGCCAGCAGCCAACTAGACAGCTACGAGCAGTACTTC.

This clonotype was detected a few times. This sequence joins TRBV27 and TRBJ2-7; 7 nucleotides match TRBD1. V gave up 2 bases and J gave up 5 bases; unmatched junction bases: 18. Per the germline V gene, CDR1 is MNHEY and CDR2 is SMNVEV (reference sequence). The CDR3 contains 18 residues. The CDR3 loop reads CASSLPYSGTVRGDEQYF. The CDR3 bases are TGTGCCAGCAGTTTACCCTACTCCGGGACAGTAAGGGGCGACGAGCAGTACTTC.

The V and J genes are TRBV5-1 and TRBJ2-7; 9 bases are a match to TRBD2. This CDR3 has 16 amino acids. Germline CDR1 is SGHRS and CDR2 is YFSETQ. V was clipped by 3 bases and J by 1 base; unmatched bases: 8. CDR3 loop: CASSSIAGVISYEQYF. CDR3 nucleotide sequence: TGCGCCAGCAGCTCCATAGCGGGAGTTATTTCCTACGAGCAGTACTTC. The complete variable domain, with remaining parts taken from reference TRBV5-1 and TRBJ2-7, reads KAGVTQTPRYLIKTRGQQVTLSCSPISGHRSVSWYQQTPGQGLQFLFEYFSETQRNKGNFPGRFSGRQFSNSRSEMNVSTLELGDSALYLCASSSIAGVISYEQYFGPGTRLTVT.

This clonotype came up many times. The chain combines TRBV5-1 with TRBJ2-7; TRBD1 might be the D (6 bases). V shed 4 bases and J shed 4 bases, with 12 bases lying between them. The germline gives CDR1 SGHRS, CDR2 YFSETQ. The CDR3 covers 13 residues. The DNA for the CDR3 is TGCGCCAGCAGCCGGACAGCGATTTACGAGCAGTACTTC. Protein sequence: CASSRTAIYEQYF.

This clonotype was found many times. The chain links TRBV11-2 to TRBJ2-3; D is ambiguous. V was trimmed by 1 base and J by 3 bases, leaving 11 bases between them. This CDR3 spans 15 amino acids. Germline CDR1 reads SGHAT; CDR2 reads FQNNGV. As DNA, the CDR3 is TGTGCCAGCAGCTTAGGTCAGCTGGGGACAGATACGCAGTATTTT. It translates to CASSLGQLGTDTQYF.

This clonotype appeared many times. The chain carries TRBV20-1 and TRBJ2-7; possible D gene TRBD2, 6 bases. The CDR3 spans 10 residues. The V gene lost 5 bases and the J gene lost 4 bases, with 6 bases spanning the gap. CDR1 is DFQATT, CDR2 SNEGSKA, per germline (reference sequence). The CDR3 region has the DNA TGCAGTGCTGGGACTTACGAGCAGTACTTC. Translating it yields CSAGTYEQYF.

This clonotype showed up just a few times. J is TRBJ2-6 and V is TRBV4-2; D is perhaps TRBD1 (6 bases). There are 16 residues in the CDR3. The V end lost 1 base, the J end lost 2 bases, and 9 bases lay between the germline ends. CDR1 LGHNA and CDR2 YNFKEQ come from the germline V gene. CDR3 amino acids: CASSQVRQAGANVLTF. The CDR3 DNA reads as TGTGCCAGCAGCCAAGTCCGACAGGCTGGGGCCAACGTCCTGACTTTC.

This clonotype showed up many times. CDR3 coding DNA: TGCAGTGCTAGAACGGGGAGTAAGGATACTGAAGCTTTCTTT. Translation gives CSARTGSKDTEAFF. V and J are TRBV20-1 and TRBJ1-1; no reliable D call. CDR3 length equals 14 residues. Germline CDR1 is DFQATT and CDR2 is SNEGSKA (reference sequence). Trimming shortened V by 2 bases and J by 5 bases, and 15 bases separated the two germline ends.

This clonotype was recorded many times. The chain is built from TRBV19 and TRBJ2-1, with 9 nucleotides matching TRBD1. The V gene's germline CDR1 is LNHDA and CDR2 SQIVND (reference sequence). The J segment lost 7 bases and the V segment lost 5 bases, leaving 12 bases of the junction unmatched. This CDR3 region has 16 residues. This CDR3 reads CASSVPGTGIRNEQFF. The CDR3 DNA follows: TGTGCCAGTAGTGTCCCCGGGACAGGGATTCGGAATGAGCAGTTCTTC.

The chain is built from TRBV20-1 and TRBJ2-7; tentatively, D is TRBD1 (6 bases). V dropped 4 bases and J dropped 5 bases, with 21 bases sitting between them. The CDR3 has 15 amino acids. Germline V gene data show CDR1 as DFQATT and CDR2 as SNEGSKA (reference sequence). CDR3 region: CSATTPRGQSDEQYF. CDR3 nucleotides: TGCAGTGCTACCACCCCCCGAGGACAGAGCGACGAGCAGTACTTC.

This clonotype was observed a handful of times. The chain has TRBV4-1 and TRBJ2-7; D ambiguous. The germline V gene has CDR1 MGHRA and CDR2 YSYEKL. The CDR3 loop spans 16 amino acids. V was shortened by 1 base and J by 3 bases, with 16 bases between the two germline ends. DNA for the CDR3: TGCGCCAGCAGCCAAGGGGCAGGTAATGACCTCTACGAGCAGTACTTC. Amino acids: CASSQGAGNDLYEQYF.

This clonotype was detected once. V gene TRBV6-2 or TRBV6-3 combines with J gene TRBJ2-1; D tentatively fits TRBD1 or TRBD2 (5 bases each). The CDR3 spans 15 residues. V was clipped by 7 bases and J by 0 bases, with 13 bases between them. Per germline, CDR1 MNHEY and CDR2 SVGEGT. As DNA, the CDR3 is TGTGCCAGCACTACCGGGACCTCCTCCTACAATGAGCAGTTCTTC. Translation gives CASTTGTSSYNEQFF.

Only a few counts were recorded for this clonotype. The V gene is TRBV3-1, the J gene TRBJ2-3; 9 bases line up with TRBD1. Germline CDR1 and CDR2: LGHDT and YNNKEL (reference sequence). Trimming at V came to 4 bases and at J to 3 bases, leaving 5 bases not matched to a gene. The CDR3 covers 15 residues. The CDR3 DNA is TGTGCCAGCAGCCTCCCCGGGACAGGGACAGATACGCAGTATTTT. This translates into CASSLPGTGTDTQYF.